This is a list of T cell receptor beta chains from one sample in a study of T cells after posttransplantation cyclophosphamide. The assay was immunoSEQ multiplex PCR, and TCRdb's table has in-frame clones only and misses some. Found here are 15,000 or so clones, more than 75% of them singletons; the top ten hold about 3.3%. Material: PBMCs, obtained after an allogeneic stem cell transplant with a calcineurin inhibitor and methotrexate. The origin of the receptors is a male patient in his 50s who received an allogeneic stem cell transplant from an unrelated donor, was CMV-positive, and had chronic GVHD only. The graft donor may account for some of the T cells. Both conserved end residues are trimmed from each CDR3.

v_call cdr3_aa
TRBV4-1 ASSLSPGGVRRTMNTEAF
TRBV29-1 SAAEGTAYGYT
TRBV6-5 ASSYGTSGGYEQY
TRBV29-1 SAAGTGGFYGYT
TRBV7-3 ASSQRQGDTGELF
TRBV25-1 ASSKFAGTGINNEQF
TRBV7-9 ASSPPVGGGYEQY
TRBV19 ASSHDRSGPEAF
TRBV10-3 AISEGADPPTDTQY
TRBV28 ATAETSGSNGEQY
TRBV5-1 ASSLGQGSETQY
TRBV7-2 ASSPLAGVADTQY
TRBV29-1 SVEGGASGRAGIVGELF
TRBV7-6 ASSFGLPSYNEQF
TRBV15 ATSRGQITGELF
TRBV29-1 SVRGLSTGELF
TRBV19 ASSTRSFRDRAY
TRBV7-6 ASSSLNTGELF
TRBV7-2 ASSSWDRAQETQY
TRBV11-3 ASSRTGLYEQY
TRBV4-1 ASSQPGVDGNQPQH
TRBV7-9 ASSQRGGPETQY
TRBV13 ASSPWGVGNEKLF
TRBV9 ASSVVSGGASAYT
TRBV5-4 ASSVDRGSGYEQY
TRBV6-4 ASIFGGCTGELF
TRBV4-1 ASSQDRGGISETQY
TRBV7-2 ASSLVPGTYTEAF
TRBV5-6 ASSALTGEETQY
TRBV19 ASSSADTFLTEAF
TRBV4-1 ASSQEPRGPYEQY
TRBV7-2 ASSSFDYLTDTQY
TRBV5-1 ASRTGDYYGYT
TRBV7-7 ASSPSGVDTQY
TRBV10-3 AISAIGVGGEVTGELF
TRBV4-3 ASSAGLDYEQY
TRBV7-8 ASSPHGDSLNQPQH
TRBV7-9 ASSFYQFGNTIY
TRBV6-6 ATLPDRGPRDEQY
TRBV28 ASSLRGNEKLF